Shown below are 29 T cell receptor beta chains from a single sample sequenced in a study of post-analysis software for immune sequencing data. Study-wide results and caveats: Elevated frequency relative to controls characterized four or five TRBV segments in patients, TRBV5-6, TRBV5-1 and TRBV20-1 among them.

TCR beta cDNA libraries included unique molecular identifiers. TCRdb reanalysed the PCR reads using MiXCR and keeps one entry per CDR3 protein. The profile covers around 700,000 distinct CDR3 sequences, with 55% to 70% appearing a single time and about 11% taken by the ten largest. Antigens for these TCRs are unknown. The sample taken for sequencing was blood. These receptors originate from a girl aged 2 to 9 with multiple sclerosis.

The chain is built from TRBV3-1 and TRBJ2-5, with D perhaps matching TRBD2 (5 bases). CDR1 and CDR2 (germline): LGHDT, YNNKEL (reference sequence). This CDR3 region has 14 residues. V lost 4 bases and J 1 base, leaving 10 bases between the germline ends. DNA of the CDR3: TGTGCCAGCAGCCGTGGAGGAACCCAAGAGACCCAGTACTTC. It yields the protein CASSRGGTQETQYF.

The rearrangement links TRBV6-2 or TRBV6-3 to TRBJ2-2; TRBD2 matches at 7 bases. Germline lookup yields CDR1 MNHEY and CDR2 SVGEGT. The CDR3 spans 16 residues. V lost 2 bases to trimming and J lost 6 bases; unmatched junction nucleotides: 9. The CDR3 protein is CASSYGVGGPAGELFF. The CDR3 bases are TGTGCCAGCAGTTACGGAGTGGGAGGGCCGGCCGGGGAGCTGTTTTTT.

In this sample, this clonotype turned up a few times. The rearrangement joins TRBV12-3 or TRBV12-4 to TRBJ2-3; no reliable D call. V gave up 7 bases and J gave up 4 bases, with 12 bases separating them. The CDR3 has 13 amino acids. The CDR3 nucleotides read TGTGCCAGCAATCGTTACCCCGCAGATACGCAGTATTTT. Residues: CASNRYPADTQYF.

This clonotype was seen a single time. The chain uses TRBV2 and TRBJ2-3; D perhaps matches TRBD1 (5 bases). This CDR3 contains 15 residues. Looked up from germline, CDR1 is SNHLY and CDR2 is FYNNEI. V was cut by 5 bases and J by 0 bases, with 12 bases left in between. CDR3 protein: CASSKGQPSTDTQYF. The CDR3 coding sequence is TGTGCCAGCAGTAAGGGGCAGCCTAGCACAGATACGCAGTATTTT.

V gene TRBV12-3 or TRBV12-4 combines with J gene TRBJ2-7; no clear D gene. V lost 7 bases to trimming and J lost 3 bases, with 16 bases between them. This CDR3 spans 14 amino acids. The CDR3: CASTTDELSYEQYF. CDR3 coding DNA: TGTGCCAGCACCACCGACGAGCTCAGCTACGAGCAGTACTTC.

This chain links TRBV6-1 with TRBJ1-1; D is uncertain. Germline assignment: CDR1 MNHNS and CDR2 SASEGT. Trimming removed 4 bases from V and 0 bases from J, with 9 bases in between. The CDR3 totals 14 residues. Here the CDR3 reads CASSVLGLNTEAFF. In nucleotides, the CDR3 is TGTGCCAGCAGTGTATTAGGCTTGAACACTGAAGCTTTCTTT.

The rearrangement joins TRBV25-1 to TRBJ1-4; 10 positions agree with TRBD1. The V and J ends lost 5 bases and 4 bases, in that order; junction bases with no gene match: 7. Germline loops: CDR1 MGHDK, CDR2 SYGVNS. The CDR3 is made up of 16 amino acids. CDR3 nucleotide sequence: TGTGCCAGCAGTTTACTGAGGACAGGGGGTAATGAAAAACTGTTTTTT. Its translation is CASSLLRTGGNEKLFF.

About this clonotype itself: Germline is not matched at one junction end, which may reflect a read error. The CDR3 DNA follows: TGCAGCGTAGAAGGACGCCGGGACAGCGCTAACTATGGCTACACCTTC. It yields the protein CSVEGRRDSANYGYTF. J is TRBJ1-2 and V is TRBV29-1; 7 nucleotides align to TRBD1. Per germline, CDR1 SQVTM and CDR2 ANQGSEA. The CDR3 spans 16 residues.

This rearrangement joins TRBV12-3 or TRBV12-4 to TRBJ2-1; D unclear. V was clipped by 5 bases and J by 9 bases, with 8 bases between them. There are 11 residues in the CDR3. The CDR3 coding sequence is TGTGCCAGCAGTGGTCGCTTTGAGCAGTTCTTC. Its protein is CASSGRFEQFF.

The chain recombines TRBV6-2 or TRBV6-3 with TRBJ2-3, with D possibly called TRBD1 or TRBD2 (6 bases each). The CDR3 loop spans 19 amino acids. Germline loops: CDR1 MNHEY, CDR2 SVGEGT. V shed 2 bases and J shed 2 bases, with 23 bases lying between them. The CDR3, as DNA: TGTGCCAGCAGTTACCTCCTGGCCCCGGGGGCTGTTATCACAGATACGCAGTATTTT. Amino acids: CASSYLLAPGAVITDTQYF.

The chain couples TRBV9 to TRBJ2-7; 9 bases are shared with TRBD2. The CDR3 loop spans 16 amino acids. From germline, CDR1 is SGDLS and CDR2 YYNGEE. J gave up 1 base and V 2 bases, and 7 bases lay outside the gene matches. CDR3 in DNA: TGTGCCAGCAGCGTTTCGCGGGAGGGAACATCCTACGAGCAGTACTTC. This translates into CASSVSREGTSYEQYF.

This clonotype was found many times. The chain recombines TRBV7-2 with TRBJ2-6; D remains unclear. V was cut by 4 bases and J by 1 base, with 8 bases left in between. Germline CDR1 is SGHTA and CDR2 is FQGNSA. CDR3 length: 15 amino acids. CDR3 bases: TGTGCCAGCAGCTCCCCCCTGTCTGGGGCCAACGTCCTGACTTTC. Its protein product is CASSSPLSGANVLTF.

The rearrangement uses TRBV12-3 or TRBV12-4 and TRBJ2-5; maybe TRBD1 (5 bases). V lost 6 bases and J 3 bases, leaving 14 bases between the germline ends. This CDR3 region has 14 residues. The CDR3 protein is CASSPHGHEETQYF. CDR3 in DNA: TGTGCCAGCAGCCCTCACGGACACGAAGAGACCCAGTACTTC.

The chain combines TRBV2 with TRBJ1-2; D gene uncertain. Trimming stripped 8 bases from V and 3 bases from J, with 10 bases between. The CDR3 covers 12 residues. In germline, CDR1 is SNHLY, CDR2 FYNNEI. The CDR3 nucleotides read TGTGCCAGCCGGGAGTACGACTATGGCTACACCTTC. Its translation is CASREYDYGYTF.

The V gene is TRBV5-1, the J gene TRBJ2-5, with no clear D. Germline-derived CDR1 and CDR2 are SGHRS and YFSETQ. V was shortened by 4 bases and J by 0 bases, with 13 bases between the two germline ends. This CDR3 is 15 amino acids long. The CDR3 DNA is TGCGCCAGCAGCCAAATAACCAAGTACCAAGAGACCCAGTACTTC. Encoded protein: CASSQITKYQETQYF.

V and J are TRBV7-2 and TRBJ2-1; TRBD2 matches at 10 bases. V lost 0 bases and J lost 3; bases outside the gene matches: 17. The length of the CDR3 is 21 residues. The germline V gene has CDR1 SGHTA and CDR2 FQGNSA. The CDR3 DNA sequence: TGTGCCAGCAGCTTAGCGTATAGGGCTAGCGGGGGTTCCCCCTTCTACAATGAGCAGTTCTTC. Its translation: CASSLAYRASGGSPFYNEQFF.

There are a few counts of this clonotype. The chain combines TRBV12-3 or TRBV12-4 with TRBJ2-7; D perhaps matches TRBD1 (6 bases). Trimming left V 6 bases short and J 2 bases short, with 20 bases between. The CDR3 is made up of 16 amino acids. The CDR3 loop reads CASSSIYREGTYEQYF. As DNA, the CDR3 is TGTGCCAGCAGCAGCATCTACAGGGAAGGAACCTACGAGCAGTACTTC.

This clonotype was seen only a few times. The CDR3 DNA is TGCAGCGCTACCGGGACAGGGAAACAGACCCAGTACTTC. Translation: CSATGTGKQTQYF. J is TRBJ2-5 and V is TRBV29-1; 9 positions agree with TRBD1. The CDR3 is 13 residues long. Germline CDR1 is SQVTM and CDR2 is ANQGSEA. V lost 7 bases and J lost 6; bases outside the gene matches: 9.

The rearrangement uses TRBV12-3 or TRBV12-4 and TRBJ2-7, with 11 bases fitting TRBD2. This CDR3 is built from 16 residues. The V gene end was trimmed by 5 bases and the J gene end by 7 bases; junction bases not matched to a gene: 13. CDR3 sequence reads: CASSLVIAGGYNEQYF. CDR3 DNA: TGTGCCAGCAGTCTGGTGATAGCGGGAGGGTACAATGAGCAGTACTTC.

The chain uses TRBV29-1 and TRBJ2-7, with 11 bases aligning to TRBD1. The CDR3 consists of 13 residues. The V gene end was trimmed by 6 bases and the J gene end by 8 bases; junction bases not matched to a gene: 9. CDR1 SQVTM and CDR2 ANQGSEA come from the germline V gene. CDR3 amino acids: CSVGRDRGMKQYF. CDR3 nucleotide sequence: TGCAGCGTGGGCCGGGACAGGGGGATGAAGCAGTACTTC.

In its sample, this clonotype was seen a few times. The genes are TRBV5-1 and TRBJ2-7; the D gene is possibly TRBD1 (5 bases). CDR1 is SGHRS, CDR2 YFSETQ, per germline. This CDR3 comprises 13 residues. With 4 bases removed from V and 0 bases from J, the gap between germline ends came to 8 bases. This chain's CDR3 is CASSPGISYEQYF. CDR3 coding DNA: TGCGCCAGCAGCCCAGGGATCTCCTACGAGCAGTACTTC.

The V gene is TRBV5-1, the J gene TRBJ1-2, with D uncertain. Trimming pared 3 bases from V and 6 bases from J, leaving 12 bases between. There are 13 residues in the CDR3. CDR1 SGHRS and CDR2 YFSETQ come from the germline V gene. The CDR3 DNA reads as TGCGCCAGCAGCTCTCAACCAGGAGATGGCTACACCTTC. This codes for CASSSQPGDGYTF.

The chain combines TRBV20-1 with TRBJ2-7; 15 bases are a match to TRBD2. This CDR3 is built from 16 residues. Germline V gene lookup returns CDR1 DFQATT and CDR2 SNEGSKA (reference sequence). V shed 4 bases, J shed 0 bases, and the junction held 4 bases outside the gene matches. The CDR3 DNA reads TGCAGTGCTACAGGGACTAGCGGGAGGCCCTCCTACGAGCAGTACTTC. Protein product: CSATGTSGRPSYEQYF.

The gene calls are TRBV11-2 and TRBJ2-7; TRBD2 agrees at 11 bases. V gave up 4 bases and J gave up 4 bases; unmatched junction bases: 9. The CDR3 extends over 16 amino acids. CDR1 is SGHAT, CDR2 FQNNGV, per germline. The DNA for the CDR3 is TGTGCCAGCAGCTCCTCCTTACTAGCGGGGGCTTACGAGCAGTACTTC. It yields the protein CASSSSLLAGAYEQYF.

This clonotype was seen a few times. This CDR3 is CASSSDFNGYTF. The CDR3 coding sequence is TGCGCCAGCAGCTCCGATTTCAATGGCTACACCTTC. The gene calls are TRBV5-1 and TRBJ1-2; D is undetermined. This CDR3 spans 12 amino acids. The V gene lost 3 bases and the J gene lost 6 bases, with 9 bases spanning the gap. From germline, CDR1 is SGHRS and CDR2 YFSETQ.

This clonotype was recorded a few times. The chain links TRBV20-1 to TRBJ2-3; 10 bases are a match to TRBD2. This CDR3 comprises 19 residues. Germline V gene sequence: CDR1 DFQATT, CDR2 SNEGSKA (reference sequence). V was pared by 0 bases and J by 4 bases, with 16 bases of the junction left unmatched. The CDR3 coding sequence is TGCAGTGCTAGAGACCCCGGGGGGCTAGCGGGAGCGGGGGCAGATACGCAGTATTTT. It yields the protein CSARDPGGLAGAGADTQYF.

The rearrangement links TRBV12-3 or TRBV12-4 to TRBJ1-1, with 10 bases fitting TRBD1. CDR3 size: 16 residues. V was clipped by 6 bases and J by 4 bases; unmatched bases: 11. For the CDR3, the DNA is TGTGCCAGCAGCCCCTCCTCTCGACAGGGGGCCACTGAAGCTTTCTTT. It specifies CASSPSSRQGATEAFF.

The chain joins TRBV6-6 to TRBJ2-3; D is unclear. CDR3 length: 13 amino acids. Germline-derived CDR1 and CDR2 are MNHNY and SVGAGI (reference sequence). V was trimmed by 4 bases and J by 6 bases, leaving 11 bases between them. The CDR3 DNA follows: TGTGCCAGCAGTTGGGTCTTCAGGGATACGCAGTATTTT. This gives the protein CASSWVFRDTQYF.

This clonotype was recorded a few times. V is TRBV20-1 and J is TRBJ2-7, with D perhaps being TRBD1 or TRBD2 (6 bases each). The V end was cut by 5 bases, the J end by 1 base, with 15 bases between. This CDR3 is built from 14 residues. Germline values: CDR1 DFQATT, CDR2 SNEGSKA (reference sequence). The CDR3 loop is CSALTGARSYEQYF. The CDR3 nucleotides are TGCAGTGCTTTAACGGGGGCCCGTTCCTACGAGCAGTACTTC.